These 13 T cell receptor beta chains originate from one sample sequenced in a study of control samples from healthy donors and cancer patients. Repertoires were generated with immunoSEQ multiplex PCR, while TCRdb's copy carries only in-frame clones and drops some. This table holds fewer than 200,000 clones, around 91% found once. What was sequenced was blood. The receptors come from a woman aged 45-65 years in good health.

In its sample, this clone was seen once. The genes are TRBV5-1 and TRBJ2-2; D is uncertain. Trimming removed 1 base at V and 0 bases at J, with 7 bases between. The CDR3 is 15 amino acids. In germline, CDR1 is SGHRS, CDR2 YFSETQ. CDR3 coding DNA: TGCGCCAGCAGCTTGAATACCGCGAACACCGGGGAGCTGTTTTTT. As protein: CASSLNTANTGELFF.

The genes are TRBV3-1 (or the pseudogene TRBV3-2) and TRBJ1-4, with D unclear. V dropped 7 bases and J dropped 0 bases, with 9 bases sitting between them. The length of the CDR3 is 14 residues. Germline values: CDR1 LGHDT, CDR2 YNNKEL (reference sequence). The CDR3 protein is CASTVSATNEKLFF. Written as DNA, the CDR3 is TGTGCCAGCACAGTATCGGCAACTAATGAAAAACTGTTTTTT.

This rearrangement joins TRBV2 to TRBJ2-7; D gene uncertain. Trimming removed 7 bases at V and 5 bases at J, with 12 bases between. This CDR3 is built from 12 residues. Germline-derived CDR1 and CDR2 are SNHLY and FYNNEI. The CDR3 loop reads CASTVHADEQYF. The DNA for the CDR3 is TGTGCCAGCACCGTACATGCGGACGAGCAGTACTTC.

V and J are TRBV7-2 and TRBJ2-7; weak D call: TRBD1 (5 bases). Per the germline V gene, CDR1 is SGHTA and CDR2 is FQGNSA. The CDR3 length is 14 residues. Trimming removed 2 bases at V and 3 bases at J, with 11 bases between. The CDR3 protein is CASSLPGFGYEQYF. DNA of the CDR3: TGTGCCAGCAGCTTACCAGGGTTCGGCTACGAGCAGTACTTC.

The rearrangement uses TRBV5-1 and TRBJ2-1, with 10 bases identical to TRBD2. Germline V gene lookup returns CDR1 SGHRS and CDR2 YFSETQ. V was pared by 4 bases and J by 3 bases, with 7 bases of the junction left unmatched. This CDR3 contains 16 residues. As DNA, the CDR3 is TGCGCCAGCAGCGGGGCGGGACTAGCGCTCTACAATGAGCAGTTCTTC. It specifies CASSGAGLALYNEQFF.

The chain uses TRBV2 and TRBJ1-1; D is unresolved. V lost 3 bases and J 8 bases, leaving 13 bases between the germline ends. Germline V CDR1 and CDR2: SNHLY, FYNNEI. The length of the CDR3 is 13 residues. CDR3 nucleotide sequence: TGTGCCAGCAGTGAGCTGAGGGTCAGAGAAGCTTTCTTT. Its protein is CASSELRVREAFF.

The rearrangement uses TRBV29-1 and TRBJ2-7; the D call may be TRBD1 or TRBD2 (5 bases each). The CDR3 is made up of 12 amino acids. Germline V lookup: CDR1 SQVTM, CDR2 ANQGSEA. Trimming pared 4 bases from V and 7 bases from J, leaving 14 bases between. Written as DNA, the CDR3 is TGCAGCGTTGGGTACGGGACCCCAGAGCAGTACTTC. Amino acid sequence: CSVGYGTPEQYF.

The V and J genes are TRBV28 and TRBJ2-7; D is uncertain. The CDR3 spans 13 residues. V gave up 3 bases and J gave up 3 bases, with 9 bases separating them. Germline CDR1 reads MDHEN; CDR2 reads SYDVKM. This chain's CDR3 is CASSLPPGYEQYF. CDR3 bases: TGTGCCAGCAGTTTGCCGCCTGGCTACGAGCAGTACTTC.

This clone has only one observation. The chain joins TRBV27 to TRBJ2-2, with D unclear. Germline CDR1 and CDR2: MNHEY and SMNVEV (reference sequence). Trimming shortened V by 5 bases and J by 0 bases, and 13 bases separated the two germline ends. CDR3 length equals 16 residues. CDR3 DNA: TGTGCCAGCAGTGGGATTGGTTTCGCGAACACCGGGGAGCTGTTTTTT. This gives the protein CASSGIGFANTGELFF.

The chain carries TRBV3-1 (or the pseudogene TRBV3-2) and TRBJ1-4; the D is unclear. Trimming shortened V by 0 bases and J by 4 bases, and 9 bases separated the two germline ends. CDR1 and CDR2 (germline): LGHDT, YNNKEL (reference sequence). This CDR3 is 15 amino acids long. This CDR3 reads CASSQESGDNEKLFF. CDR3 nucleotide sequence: TGTGCCAGCAGCCAAGAATCGGGAGATAATGAAAAACTGTTTTTT.

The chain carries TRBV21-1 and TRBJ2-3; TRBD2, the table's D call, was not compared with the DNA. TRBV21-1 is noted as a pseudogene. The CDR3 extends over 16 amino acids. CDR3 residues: CASSKAKAGGADTQYF. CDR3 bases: TGTGCCAGCAGCAAAGCAAAAGCGGGAGGGGCAGATACGCAGTATTTT.

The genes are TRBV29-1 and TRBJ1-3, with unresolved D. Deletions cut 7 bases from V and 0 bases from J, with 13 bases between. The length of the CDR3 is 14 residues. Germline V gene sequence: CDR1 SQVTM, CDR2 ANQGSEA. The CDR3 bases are TGCAGCGCCCGCGGAGGGATCTCTGGAAACACCATATATTTT. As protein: CSARGGISGNTIYF.

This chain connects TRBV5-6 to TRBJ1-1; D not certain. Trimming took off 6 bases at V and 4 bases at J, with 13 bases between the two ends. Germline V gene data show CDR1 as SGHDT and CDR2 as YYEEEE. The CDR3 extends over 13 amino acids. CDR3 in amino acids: CASTLAGPTEAFF. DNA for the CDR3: TGTGCCAGCACCTTAGCGGGTCCCACTGAAGCTTTCTTT.